This T cell receptor beta chain was identified in a study of blood T cell repertoires in COVID-19. This clone was seen only once. TCRdb's table, derived via immunoSEQ multiplex PCR, lists solely in-frame clones and lacks some. The repertoire consists of about 180,000 clones, with 65% to 90% occurring once and the leading ten covering 7% to 10%. CDR3 length equals 12 residues. The trim removed 5 bases at V and 5 bases at J, leaving 1 base unmatched. The chain recombines TRBV12-3 or TRBV12-4 with TRBJ2-3; 7 bases align to TRBD1. The sample consisted of peripheral blood. This receptor was identified in a man between 45 and 60 years old with active or convalescent COVID-19. CDR3 in DNA: TGTGCCAGCAGTAACAGGGGAGATACGCAGTATTTT. As protein: CASSNRGDTQYF.